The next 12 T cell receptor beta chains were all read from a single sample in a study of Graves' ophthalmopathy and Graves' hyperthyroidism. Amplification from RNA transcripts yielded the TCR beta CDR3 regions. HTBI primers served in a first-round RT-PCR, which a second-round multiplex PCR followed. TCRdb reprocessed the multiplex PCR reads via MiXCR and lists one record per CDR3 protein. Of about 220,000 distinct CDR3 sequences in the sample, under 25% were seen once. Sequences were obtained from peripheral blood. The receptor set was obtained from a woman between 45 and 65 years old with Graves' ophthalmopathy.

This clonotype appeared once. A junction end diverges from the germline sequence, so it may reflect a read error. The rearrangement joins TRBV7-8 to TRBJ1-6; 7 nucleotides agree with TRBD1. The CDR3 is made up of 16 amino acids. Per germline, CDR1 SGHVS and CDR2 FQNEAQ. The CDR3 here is CASSCSSQGDNLPLHF. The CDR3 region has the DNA TGTGCCAGCAGCTGCTCGTCCCAGGGGGATAATTTACCCCTCCACTTT. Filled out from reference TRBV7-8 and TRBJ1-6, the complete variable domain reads GAGVSQSPRYKVAKRGQDVALRCDPISGHVSLFWYQQALGQGPEFLTYFQNEAQLDKSGLPSDRFFAERPEGSVSTLKIQRTQQEDSAVYLCASSCSSQGDNLPLHFGNGTRLTVT.

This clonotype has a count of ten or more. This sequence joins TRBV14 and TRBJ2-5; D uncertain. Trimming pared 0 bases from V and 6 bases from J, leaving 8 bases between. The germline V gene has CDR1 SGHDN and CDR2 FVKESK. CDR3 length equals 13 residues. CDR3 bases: TGTGCCAGCAGCCAAGATCGGAAAAAGACCCAGTACTTC. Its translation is CASSQDRKKTQYF.

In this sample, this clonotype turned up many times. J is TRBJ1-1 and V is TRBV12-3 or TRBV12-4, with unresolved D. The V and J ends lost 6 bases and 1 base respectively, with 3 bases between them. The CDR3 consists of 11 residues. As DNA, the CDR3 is TGTGCCAGCAGCCCGAACACTGAAGCTTTCTTT. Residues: CASSPNTEAFF.

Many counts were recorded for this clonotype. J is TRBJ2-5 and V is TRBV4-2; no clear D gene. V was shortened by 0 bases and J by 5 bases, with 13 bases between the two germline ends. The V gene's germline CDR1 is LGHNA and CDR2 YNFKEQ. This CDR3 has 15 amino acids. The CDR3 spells CASSQDSVVAETQYF. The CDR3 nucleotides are TGTGCCAGCAGCCAAGATTCAGTGGTCGCTGAGACCCAGTACTTC.

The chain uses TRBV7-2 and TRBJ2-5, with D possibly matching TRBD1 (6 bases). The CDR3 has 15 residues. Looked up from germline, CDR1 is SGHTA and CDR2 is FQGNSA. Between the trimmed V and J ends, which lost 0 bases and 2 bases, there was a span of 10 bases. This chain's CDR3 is CASSLAQGSQETQYF. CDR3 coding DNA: TGTGCCAGCAGCTTAGCGCAGGGGAGTCAAGAGACCCAGTACTTC.

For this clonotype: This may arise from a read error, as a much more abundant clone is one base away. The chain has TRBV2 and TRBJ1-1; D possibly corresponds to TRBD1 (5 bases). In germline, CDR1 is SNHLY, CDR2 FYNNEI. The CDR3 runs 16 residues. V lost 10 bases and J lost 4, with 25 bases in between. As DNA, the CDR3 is TGTGCCATCGCCCTCCGGCGGGGGGGATCCAGCACTGAAGCTTTCTTT. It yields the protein CAIALRRGGSSTEAFF. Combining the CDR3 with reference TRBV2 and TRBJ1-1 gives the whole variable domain EPEVTQTPSHQVTQMGQEVILRCVPISNHLYFYWYRQILGQKVEFLVSFYNNEISEKSEIFDDQFSVERPDGSNFTLKIRSTKLEDSAMYFCAIALRRGGSSTEAFFGQGTRLTVV.

This chain's CDR3 is CASSLPRENTGELFF. The CDR3 bases are TGTGCCAGCAGTTTGCCGAGAGAAAACACCGGGGAGCTGTTTTTT. The V and J genes are TRBV28 and TRBJ2-2; the D is unclear. The CDR3 covers 15 residues. Trimming pared 3 bases from V and 2 bases from J, leaving 10 bases between. Germline CDR1 and CDR2: MDHEN and SYDVKM. The variable domain in full, with the rest retrieved from reference TRBV28 and TRBJ2-2, is DVKVTQSSRYLVKRTGEKVFLECVQDMDHENMFWYRQDPGLGLRLIYFSYDVKMKEKGDIPEGYSVSREKKERFSLILESASTNQTSMYLCASSLPRENTGELFFGEGSRLTVL.

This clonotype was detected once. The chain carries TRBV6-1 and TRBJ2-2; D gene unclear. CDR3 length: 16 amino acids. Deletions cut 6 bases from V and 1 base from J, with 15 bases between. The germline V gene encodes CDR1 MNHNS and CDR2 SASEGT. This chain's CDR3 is CASSPIMSMNTGELFF. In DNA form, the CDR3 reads TGTGCCAGCAGCCCAATCATGTCCATGAACACCGGGGAGCTGTTTTTT.

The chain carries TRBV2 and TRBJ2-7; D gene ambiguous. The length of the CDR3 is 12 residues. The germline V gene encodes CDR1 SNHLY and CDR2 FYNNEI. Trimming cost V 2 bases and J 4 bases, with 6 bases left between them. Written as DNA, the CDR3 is TGTGCCAGCAGTGAACAGTTATACGAGCAGTACTTC. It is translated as CASSEQLYEQYF.

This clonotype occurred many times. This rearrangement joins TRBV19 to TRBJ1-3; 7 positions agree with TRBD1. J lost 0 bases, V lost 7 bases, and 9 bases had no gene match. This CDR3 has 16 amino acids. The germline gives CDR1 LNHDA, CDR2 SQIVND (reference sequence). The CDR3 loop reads CASTPQGVGSGNTIYF. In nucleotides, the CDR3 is TGTGCCAGTACCCCGCAGGGGGTCGGCTCTGGAAACACCATATATTTT.

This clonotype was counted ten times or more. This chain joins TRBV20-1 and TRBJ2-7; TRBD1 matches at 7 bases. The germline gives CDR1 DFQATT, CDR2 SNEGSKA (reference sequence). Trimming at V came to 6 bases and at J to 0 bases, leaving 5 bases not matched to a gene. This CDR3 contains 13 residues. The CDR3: CSAQDRNSYEQYF. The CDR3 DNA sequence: TGCAGTGCACAGGACAGGAACTCCTACGAGCAGTACTTC.

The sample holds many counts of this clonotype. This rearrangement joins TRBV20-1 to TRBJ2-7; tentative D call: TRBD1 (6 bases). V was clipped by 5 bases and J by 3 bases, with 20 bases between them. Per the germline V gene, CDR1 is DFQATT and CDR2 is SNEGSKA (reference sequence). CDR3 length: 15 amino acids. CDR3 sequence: CSAGPPGQGGYEQYF. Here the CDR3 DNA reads TGCAGTGCTGGACCACCGGGACAAGGGGGCTACGAGCAGTACTTC.